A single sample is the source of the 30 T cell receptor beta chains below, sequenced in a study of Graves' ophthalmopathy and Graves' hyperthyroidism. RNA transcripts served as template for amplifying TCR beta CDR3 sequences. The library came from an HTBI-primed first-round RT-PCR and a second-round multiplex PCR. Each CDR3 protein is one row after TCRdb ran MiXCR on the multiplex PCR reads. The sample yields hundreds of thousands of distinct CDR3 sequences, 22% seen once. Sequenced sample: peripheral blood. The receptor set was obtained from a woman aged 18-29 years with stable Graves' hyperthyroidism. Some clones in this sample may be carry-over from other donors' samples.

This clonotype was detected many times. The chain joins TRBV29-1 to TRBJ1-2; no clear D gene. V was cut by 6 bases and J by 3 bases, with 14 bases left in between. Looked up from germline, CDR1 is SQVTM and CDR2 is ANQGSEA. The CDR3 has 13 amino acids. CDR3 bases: TGCAGCGTCCCCTACAGAGGCTACTATGGCTACACCTTC. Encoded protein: CSVPYRGYYGYTF.

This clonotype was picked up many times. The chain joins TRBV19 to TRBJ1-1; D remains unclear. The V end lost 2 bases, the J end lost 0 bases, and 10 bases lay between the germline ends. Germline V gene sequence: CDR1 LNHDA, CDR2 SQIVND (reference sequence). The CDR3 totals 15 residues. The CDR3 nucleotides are TGTGCCAGTAGTATAATGGGCAGCCTGAACACTGAAGCTTTCTTT. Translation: CASSIMGSLNTEAFF. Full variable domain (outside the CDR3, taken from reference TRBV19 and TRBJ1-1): DGGITQSPKYLFRKEGQNVTLSCEQNLNHDAMYWYRQDPGQGLRLIYYSQIVNDFQKGDIAEGYSVSREKKESFPLTVTSAQKNPTAFYLCASSIMGSLNTEAFFGQGTRLTVV.

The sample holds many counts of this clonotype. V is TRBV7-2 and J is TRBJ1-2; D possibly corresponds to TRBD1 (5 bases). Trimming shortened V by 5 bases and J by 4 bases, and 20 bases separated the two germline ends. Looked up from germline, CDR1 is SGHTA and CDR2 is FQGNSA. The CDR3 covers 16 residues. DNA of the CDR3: TGTGCCAGCAGCCCCCTTGAGGGGAGACGTCGCTATGGCTACACCTTC. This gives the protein CASSPLEGRRRYGYTF.

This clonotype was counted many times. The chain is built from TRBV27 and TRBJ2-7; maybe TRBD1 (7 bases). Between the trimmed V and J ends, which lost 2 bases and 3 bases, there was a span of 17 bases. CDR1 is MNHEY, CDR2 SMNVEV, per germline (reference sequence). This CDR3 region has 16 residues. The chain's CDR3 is CASSLVQGRNFYEQYF. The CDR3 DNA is TGTGCCAGCAGTTTAGTACAGGGGAGGAACTTCTACGAGCAGTACTTC.

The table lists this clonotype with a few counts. In DNA form, the CDR3 reads TGCGCCAGCAGCTTAGGACAGTTGGCCGAGCAGTACTTC. Its protein product is CASSLGQLAEQYF. The chain has TRBV5-1 and TRBJ2-7; D might be TRBD1 (6 bases). From germline, CDR1 is SGHRS and CDR2 YFSETQ. The V end was cut by 2 bases, the J end by 6 bases, with 12 bases between. This CDR3 comprises 13 residues. Using reference TRBV5-1 and TRBJ2-7 for the parts outside the CDR3, the full variable domain is KAGVTQTPRYLIKTRGQQVTLSCSPISGHRSVSWYQQTPGQGLQFLFEYFSETQRNKGNFPGRFSGRQFSNSRSEMNVSTLELGDSALYLCASSLGQLAEQYFGPGTRLTVT.

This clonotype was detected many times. CDR3 sequence: CSARQNQETQYF. CDR3 in DNA: TGCAGTGCTCGACAGAACCAAGAGACCCAGTACTTC. The chain is built from TRBV20-1 and TRBJ2-5; a weak D match, TRBD1 (5 bases). Per germline, CDR1 DFQATT and CDR2 SNEGSKA (reference sequence). V was cut by 5 bases and J by 0 bases, with 7 bases left in between. CDR3 length: 12 amino acids.

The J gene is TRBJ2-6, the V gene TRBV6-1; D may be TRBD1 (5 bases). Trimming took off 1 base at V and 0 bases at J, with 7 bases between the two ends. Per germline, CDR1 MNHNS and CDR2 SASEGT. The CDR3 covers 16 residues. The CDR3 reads CASSEGGNSGANVLTF. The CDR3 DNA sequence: TGTGCCAGCAGTGAAGGGGGCAACTCTGGGGCCAACGTCCTGACTTTC.

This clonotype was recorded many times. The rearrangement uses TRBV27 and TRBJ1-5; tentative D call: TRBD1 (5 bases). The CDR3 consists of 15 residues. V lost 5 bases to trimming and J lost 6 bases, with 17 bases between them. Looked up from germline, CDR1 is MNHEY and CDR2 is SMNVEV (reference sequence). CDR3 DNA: TGTGCCAGCAGTCCTACAGGTGGGGAGCGTCAGCCCCAGCATTTT. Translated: CASSPTGGERQPQHF.

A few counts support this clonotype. The DNA for the CDR3 is TGTGCCAGCAGCCAAGACGCGACTAGCGGGTACGAGCAGTACTTC. Protein sequence: CASSQDATSGYEQYF. The V and J genes are TRBV3-1 and TRBJ2-7; 10 bases are a match to TRBD2. Germline V gene lookup returns CDR1 LGHDT and CDR2 YNNKEL (reference sequence). This CDR3 is 15 amino acids long. Trimming at V came to 0 bases and at J to 4 bases, leaving 3 bases not matched to a gene.

The chain's CDR3 is CASSLVRGAGNTIYF. DNA for the CDR3: TGTGCCAGCAGCTTAGTCAGGGGAGCGGGAAACACCATATATTTT. The chain employs TRBV7-2 and TRBJ1-3, with D tentatively TRBD1 (6 bases). Germline V lookup: CDR1 SGHTA, CDR2 FQGNSA. V dropped 1 base and J dropped 4 bases, with 11 bases sitting between them. The CDR3 length is 15 residues.

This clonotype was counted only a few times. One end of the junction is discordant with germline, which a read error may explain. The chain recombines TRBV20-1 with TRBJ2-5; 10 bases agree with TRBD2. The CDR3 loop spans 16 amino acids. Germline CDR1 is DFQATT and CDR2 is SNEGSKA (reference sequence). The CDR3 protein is CSASRARTSGQEAQYF. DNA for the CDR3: TGCAGTGCTAGCCGAGCCCGGACTAGCGGTCAAGAGGCCCAGTACTTC.

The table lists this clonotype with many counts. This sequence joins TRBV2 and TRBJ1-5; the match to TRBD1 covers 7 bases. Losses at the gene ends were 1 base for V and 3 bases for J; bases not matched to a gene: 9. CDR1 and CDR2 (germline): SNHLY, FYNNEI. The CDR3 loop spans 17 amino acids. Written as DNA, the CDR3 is TGTGCCAGCAGTGAAGGGATCAGGGGGGGATTCAATCAGCCCCAGCATTTT. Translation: CASSEGIRGGFNQPQHF.

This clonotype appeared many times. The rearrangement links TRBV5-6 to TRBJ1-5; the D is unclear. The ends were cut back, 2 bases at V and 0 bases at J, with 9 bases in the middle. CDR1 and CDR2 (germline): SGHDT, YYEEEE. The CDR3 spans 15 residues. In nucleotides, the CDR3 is TGTGCCAGCAGCTTATTACAGTATAGCAATCAGCCCCAGCATTTT. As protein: CASSLLQYSNQPQHF.

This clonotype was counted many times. This chain's CDR3 is CASTSRGDGSGSPLHF. CDR3 coding DNA: TGTGCCAGCACCTCAAGGGGGGACGGGTCAGGGTCACCCCTCCACTTT. The rearrangement uses TRBV4-2 and TRBJ1-6, with D perhaps TRBD1 (6 bases). CDR3 length equals 16 residues. Per germline, CDR1 LGHNA and CDR2 YNFKEQ. V lost 7 bases and J 10 bases, leaving 23 bases between the germline ends.

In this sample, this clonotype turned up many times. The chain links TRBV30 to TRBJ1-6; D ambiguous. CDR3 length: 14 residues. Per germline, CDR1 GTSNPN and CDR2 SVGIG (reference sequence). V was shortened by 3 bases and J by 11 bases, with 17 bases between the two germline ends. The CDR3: CAWSETSGRAPLHF. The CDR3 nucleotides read TGTGCCTGGAGCGAAACATCGGGCCGGGCACCCCTCCACTTT.

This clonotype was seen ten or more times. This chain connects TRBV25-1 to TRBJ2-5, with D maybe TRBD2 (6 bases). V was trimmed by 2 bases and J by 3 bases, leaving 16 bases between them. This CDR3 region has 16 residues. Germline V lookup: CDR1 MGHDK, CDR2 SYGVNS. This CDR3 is CASSEGSGTTKETQYF. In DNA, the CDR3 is TGTGCCAGCAGTGAAGGTAGCGGAACTACAAAAGAGACCCAGTACTTC. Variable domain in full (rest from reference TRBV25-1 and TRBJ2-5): EADIYQTPRYLVIGTGKKITLECSQTMGHDKMYWYQQDPGMELHLIHYSYGVNSTEKGDLSSESTVSRIRTEHFPLTLESARPSHTSQYLCASSEGSGTTKETQYFGPGTRLLVL.

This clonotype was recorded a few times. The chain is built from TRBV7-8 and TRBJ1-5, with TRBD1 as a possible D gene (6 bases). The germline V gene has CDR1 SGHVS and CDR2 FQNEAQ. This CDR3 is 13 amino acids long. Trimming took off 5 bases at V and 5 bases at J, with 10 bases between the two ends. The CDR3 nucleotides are TGTGCCAGCAGCCCGACAGGTCATCAGCCCCAGCATTTT. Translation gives CASSPTGHQPQHF.

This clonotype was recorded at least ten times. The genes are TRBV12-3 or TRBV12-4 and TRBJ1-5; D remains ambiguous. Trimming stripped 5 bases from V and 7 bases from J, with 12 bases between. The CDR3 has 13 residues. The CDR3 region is CASSAAGRQPQHF. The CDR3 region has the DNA TGTGCCAGCAGTGCCGCAGGACGCCAGCCCCAGCATTTT.

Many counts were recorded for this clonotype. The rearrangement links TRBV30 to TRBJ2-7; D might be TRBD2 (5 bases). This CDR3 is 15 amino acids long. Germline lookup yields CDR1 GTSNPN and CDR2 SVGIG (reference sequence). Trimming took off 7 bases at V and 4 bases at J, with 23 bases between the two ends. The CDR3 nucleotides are TGTGCCTACCTGAAGATAGGCCGTAGAGGGTACGAGCAGTACTTC. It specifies CAYLKIGRRGYEQYF.

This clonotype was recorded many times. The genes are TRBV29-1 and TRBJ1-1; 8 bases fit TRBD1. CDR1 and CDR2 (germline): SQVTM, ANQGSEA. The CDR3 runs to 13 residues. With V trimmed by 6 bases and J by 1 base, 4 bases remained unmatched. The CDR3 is CSVAGQGNTEAFF. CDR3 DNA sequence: TGCAGCGTCGCAGGACAGGGGAACACTGAAGCTTTCTTT.

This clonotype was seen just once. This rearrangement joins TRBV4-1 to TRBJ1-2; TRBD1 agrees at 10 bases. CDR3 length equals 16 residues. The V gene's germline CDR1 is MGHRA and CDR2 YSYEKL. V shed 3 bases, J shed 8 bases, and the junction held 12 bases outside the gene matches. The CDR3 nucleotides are TGCGCCAGCAGCCATGCTCCCGGGGACAGGGGTATAGGCTACACCTTC. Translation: CASSHAPGDRGIGYTF.

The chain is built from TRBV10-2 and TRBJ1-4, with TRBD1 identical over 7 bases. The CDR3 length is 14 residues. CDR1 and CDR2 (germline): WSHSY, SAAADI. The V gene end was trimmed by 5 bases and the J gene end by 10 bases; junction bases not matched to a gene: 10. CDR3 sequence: CASSRQRQGGKLFF. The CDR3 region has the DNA TGCGCCAGCAGTCGACAAAGACAGGGTGGAAAACTGTTTTTT.

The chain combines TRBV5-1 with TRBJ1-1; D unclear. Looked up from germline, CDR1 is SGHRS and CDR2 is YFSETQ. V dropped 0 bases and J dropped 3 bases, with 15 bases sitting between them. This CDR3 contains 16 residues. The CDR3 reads CASSLEGPTRDTEAFF. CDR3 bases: TGCGCCAGCAGCTTGGAAGGACCGACGAGGGACACTGAAGCTTTCTTT.

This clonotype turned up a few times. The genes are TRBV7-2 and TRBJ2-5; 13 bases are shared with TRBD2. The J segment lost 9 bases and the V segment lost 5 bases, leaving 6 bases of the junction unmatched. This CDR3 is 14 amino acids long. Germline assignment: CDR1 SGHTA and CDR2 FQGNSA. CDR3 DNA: TGTGCCAGCAGCCCGGGACTAGCGGGGCAGTCCCAGTACTTC. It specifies CASSPGLAGQSQYF.

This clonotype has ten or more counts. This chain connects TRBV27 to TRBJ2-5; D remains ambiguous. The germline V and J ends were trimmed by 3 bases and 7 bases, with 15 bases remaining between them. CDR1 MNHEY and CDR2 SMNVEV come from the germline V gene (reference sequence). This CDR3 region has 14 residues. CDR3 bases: TGTGCCAGCAGTTTTCCGGACCGATTTGGGACCCAGTACTTC. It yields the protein CASSFPDRFGTQYF.

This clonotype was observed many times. The CDR3 protein is CASTTGLAGVPYEQYF. The CDR3, as DNA: TGTGCCAGCACCACGGGACTAGCGGGAGTACCCTACGAGCAGTACTTC. This chain uses TRBV27 with TRBJ2-7; TRBD2 aligns across 14 bases. Germline trimming cut 7 bases from V and 2 bases from J; bases unmatched to any gene: 7. Germline V gene data show CDR1 as MNHEY and CDR2 as SMNVEV (reference sequence). The CDR3 is 16 residues long.

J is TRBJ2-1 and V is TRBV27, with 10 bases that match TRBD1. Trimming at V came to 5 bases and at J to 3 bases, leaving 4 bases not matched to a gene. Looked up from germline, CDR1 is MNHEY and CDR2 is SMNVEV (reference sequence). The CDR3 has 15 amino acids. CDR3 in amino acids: CASSTDRGHYNEQFF. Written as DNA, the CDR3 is TGTGCCAGCAGTACAGACAGGGGGCACTACAATGAGCAGTTCTTC.

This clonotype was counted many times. The CDR3 protein is CASSLDRMTEAFF. CDR3 in DNA: TGTGCCAGCAGTTTGGACAGGATGACTGAAGCTTTCTTT. V and J are TRBV7-9 and TRBJ1-1; TRBD1 matches at 7 bases. V lost 6 bases, J lost 5 bases, and 6 bases stayed unmatched. The V gene's germline CDR1 is SEHNR and CDR2 FQNEAQ (reference sequence). There are 13 residues in the CDR3.

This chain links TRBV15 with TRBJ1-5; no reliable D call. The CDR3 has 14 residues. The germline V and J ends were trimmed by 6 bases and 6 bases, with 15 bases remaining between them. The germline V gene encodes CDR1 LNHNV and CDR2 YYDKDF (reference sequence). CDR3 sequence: CATRMGDRGQPQHF. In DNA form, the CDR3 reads TGTGCCACCAGGATGGGTGATAGAGGTCAGCCCCAGCATTTT.

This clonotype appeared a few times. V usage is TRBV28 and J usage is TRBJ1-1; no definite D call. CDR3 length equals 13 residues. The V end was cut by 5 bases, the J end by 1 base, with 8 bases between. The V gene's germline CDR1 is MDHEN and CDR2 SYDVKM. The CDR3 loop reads CASSRNPNTEAFF. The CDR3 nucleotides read TGTGCCAGCAGTAGGAATCCGAACACTGAAGCTTTCTTT.